Shown below are 17 T cell receptor beta chains from a single sample sequenced in a study of T cell clonality in common variable immunodeficiency. The protocol was immunoSEQ multiplex PCR, while the TCRdb copy is restricted to in-frame clones and leaves out a portion. The data show tens of thousands of clones, with none appearing a single time. Sequencing input: peripheral blood mononuclear cells. The receptors were gathered from a person aged 18 to 75 in good health.

This clone occurred many times. Read sequence stops 3 residues before the CDR3 end, and the germline J gene provides the missing end. Other DNA sequences of this sample code for an identical CDR3. V usage is TRBV19 and J usage is TRBJ2-1, with TRBD1 matching 7 bases. The CDR3 extends over 15 amino acids. Germline values: CDR1 LNHDA, CDR2 SQIVND (reference sequence). Trimming at V came to 6 bases and at J to 0 bases, leaving 5 bases not matched to a gene. CDR3 DNA, as far as it was read: TGTGCCAGTAGCCTGGACAGGAGCTCCTACAATGAG. Its translation is CASSLDRSSYNE. The CDR3 in its entirety is CASSLDRSSYNEQFF.

This clone was counted many times. The CDR3 protein is CSARVGQETGELFF. The covered CDR3 bases are TGCAGTGCTAGAGTAGGACAGGAGACCGGGGAG. The V gene is TRBV20-1, the J gene TRBJ2-2, with 7 bases matching TRBD1. The DNA ends 3 residues before the CDR3 does, and the rest of the CDR3 is filled in from the germline J gene. This CDR3 comprises 14 residues. The V gene's germline CDR1 is DFQATT and CDR2 SNEGSKA (reference sequence). The J segment lost 5 bases and the V segment lost 1 base, leaving 4 bases of the junction unmatched.

This clone was seen many times. The read ends 3 residues shy of where the CDR3 ends; the end is completed using the germline J gene. V and J are TRBV14 and TRBJ2-7; 9 nucleotides line up with TRBD1. CDR3 length: 14 residues. CDR1 is SGHDN, CDR2 FVKESK, per germline. Trimming removed 2 bases from V and 2 bases from J; junction bases left unmatched: 1. The DNA read from the CDR3 is TGTGCCAGCAGCCAATGGGACAGGGCCTACGAG. This gives the protein CASSQWDRAYE. The entire CDR3 is CASSQWDRAYEQYF.

As concerns this clone: The observed sequence ends 3 residues before the CDR3 terminus, with the missing tail filled in from the germline J gene. The rearrangement uses TRBV7-3 and TRBJ2-3, with TRBD2 identical over 10 bases. The CDR3 runs 16 residues. Germline V CDR1 and CDR2: SGHTA, FQGTGA. This chain's CDR3 is CASSLIASGSSETQYF. The part of the CDR3 DNA that was read is TGTGCCAGCAGCTTAATTGCTAGCGGGAGTTCTGAGACG.

This clone was counted many times. The covered CDR3 bases are TGTGCCAGCAGCTTATGGCCTTCCAACACCGGGGAG. Amino acids: CASSLWPSNTGE. The complete CDR3 sequence is CASSLWPSNTGELFF. This chain connects TRBV7-9 to TRBJ2-2; no clear D gene. Sequencing ends 3 residues short of the CDR3 end; the germline J gene provides the rest. Deletions cut 2 bases from V and 2 bases from J, with 9 bases between. The CDR3 loop spans 15 amino acids. The germline CDR1 and CDR2 sequences are SEHNR and FQNEAQ (reference sequence).

This clone was seen repeatedly, ten times or more. The observed sequence ends 3 residues before the CDR3 terminus, with the missing tail filled in from the germline J gene. The chain is built from TRBV5-6 and TRBJ2-7; tentative D call: TRBD1 (6 bases). Trimming took 3 bases from V and 5 from J, leaving 15 bases between them. Germline-derived CDR1 and CDR2 are SGHDT and YYEEEE. The CDR3 consists of 14 residues. The CDR3 bases that were read are TGTGCCAGCAGCTGGACAGCCGCTCTCCACGAG. This translates into CASSWTAALHE. Given in full, the CDR3 is CASSWTAALHEQYF.

This clone was detected ten times or more. The DNA ends 3 residues before the CDR3 does, and the rest of the CDR3 is filled in from the germline J gene. V gene TRBV15 combines with J gene TRBJ1-5; 11 bases are a match to TRBD1. Germline-derived CDR1 and CDR2 are LNHNV and YYDKDF (reference sequence). There are 17 residues in the CDR3. The V segment lost 7 bases and the J segment 2 bases; nucleotides outside the gene matches: 10. CDR3 bases read: TGTGCCACCACTACAGGACAGGGGGCGAGAGGCAATCAGCCC. Its translation is CATTTGQGARGNQP. The full CDR3 protein is CATTTGQGARGNQPQHF.

This clone has a count of ten or more. The read gets to within 3 residues of the CDR3 end, and the germline J gene fills in the rest. The rearrangement uses TRBV6-4 and TRBJ2-1; 8 bases map to TRBD2. The CDR3 spans 16 residues. V trimming: 0 bases; J trimming: 8 bases; junction bases outside the gene matches: 9. Germline V CDR1 and CDR2: MRHNA, SNTAGT. The CDR3 spells CASSDSPRGGSDEQFF. The covered CDR3 bases are TGTGCCAGCAGTGACTCCCCCCGGGGGGGTTCGGATGAG.

This clone came up many times. The read falls 3 residues short of the CDR3 end, and the missing part is taken from the germline J gene. V and J are TRBV12-3 or TRBV12-4 and TRBJ2-2, with D unclear. Trimming shortened V by 3 bases and J by 3 bases, and 14 bases separated the two germline ends. There are 16 residues in the CDR3. This CDR3 reads CASSFWASPDTGELFF. The CDR3 bases that were read are TGTGCCAGCAGTTTTTGGGCCAGTCCAGACACCGGGGAG.

A few counts support this clone. The CDR3 end is not reached by the read, which stops 3 residues before it; the germline J gene fills it in. The rearrangement joins TRBV7-9 to TRBJ1-2; 7 bases match TRBD1. Germline loops: CDR1 SEHNR, CDR2 FQNEAQ (reference sequence). The CDR3 length is 15 residues. CDR3 DNA (partial): TGTGCCAGCAGCATAATGGGACAGCTATGGAAAGGC. Translating gives CASSIMGQLWKG. The CDR3 in full is CASSIMGQLWKGYTF.

This clone has ten or more counts. The observed sequence ends 3 residues before the CDR3 terminus, with the missing tail filled in from the germline J gene. V and J are TRBV6-2 or TRBV6-3 and TRBJ1-6; possible D gene TRBD1, 5 bases. Trimming removed 2 bases from V and 4 bases from J, with 6 bases in between. In germline, CDR1 is MNHEY, CDR2 SVGEGT. There are 14 residues in the CDR3. The part of the CDR3 DNA that was read is TGTGCCAGCAGTTACGGGGCGTATAATTCACCC. Protein: CASSYGAYNSP. The full CDR3 protein reads CASSYGAYNSPLHF.

This clone was seen at least ten times. The CDR3 end is not reached by the read, which stops 3 residues before it; the germline J gene fills it in. This rearrangement joins TRBV20-1 to TRBJ1-2; 7 bases map to TRBD1. In germline, CDR1 is DFQATT, CDR2 SNEGSKA (reference sequence). After removal of 6 bases from V and 4 bases from J, the junction contained 5 bases not matched to a gene. This CDR3 region has 12 residues. CDR3 bases read: TGCAGTGCCCGGGACAGACTCTATGGC. This translates into CSARDRLYG. The full CDR3 sequence reads CSARDRLYGYTF.

This clone was counted at least ten times. The read finishes 3 residues shy of the CDR3 end, and the germline J gene is used to complete it. The chain carries TRBV19 and TRBJ2-1, with 10 bases matching TRBD1. Germline CDR1 LNHDA, CDR2 SQIVND (reference sequence). The CDR3 loop spans 14 amino acids. V gave up 3 bases and J gave up 6 bases; unmatched junction bases: 2. CDR3 protein: CASSMWTGGNEQFF. The CDR3 DNA, read in part, is TGTGCCAGTAGTATGTGGACAGGGGGCAATGAG.

This clone was found many times. Read coverage stops 3 residues before the CDR3 terminus; the germline J gene supplies the remainder. J is TRBJ2-3 and V is TRBV7-8, with TRBD2 identical over 12 bases. Per the germline V gene, CDR1 is SGHVS and CDR2 is FQNEAQ. The V segment lost 5 bases and the J segment 4 bases; nucleotides outside the gene matches: 4. This CDR3 spans 15 amino acids. CDR3 DNA, as far as it was read: TGTGCCAGCAGCCTGGCTAGCGGGAGGGCAGATACG. It specifies CASSLASGRADT. The CDR3 in its entirety is CASSLASGRADTQYF.

This clone was recorded many times. The read stops 3 residues short of the end of the CDR3; the missing end is completed from the germline J gene. J is TRBJ1-3 and V is TRBV5-1, with TRBD1 identical over 8 bases. The J segment lost 0 bases and the V segment lost 4 bases, leaving 6 bases of the junction unmatched. The CDR3 is made up of 16 amino acids. CDR1 and CDR2 from the germline V gene are SGHRS and YFSETQ. The CDR3 DNA, read in part, is TGCGCCAGCAGCGGCGGACAGGGCCTCTCTGGAAACACC. As protein: CASSGGQGLSGNT. The complete CDR3 protein is CASSGGQGLSGNTIYF.

This clone was counted many times. Read coverage stops 3 residues before the CDR3 terminus; the germline J gene supplies the remainder. The V call is TRBV2, the J call TRBJ2-1, with 16 bases identical to TRBD2. The CDR3 spans 15 residues. Trimming took 6 bases from V and 8 from J; bases not matched to a gene: 4. From germline, CDR1 is SNHLY and CDR2 FYNNEI. The CDR3 loop reads CASSGGLAGGDEQFF. The CDR3 DNA, read in part, is TGTGCCAGCAGCGGGGGACTAGCGGGAGGGGATGAG.

This clone was seen ten or more times. The CDR3 end is not reached by the read, which stops 3 residues before it; the germline J gene fills it in. The chain links TRBV29-1 to TRBJ2-3, with D hard to call. The CDR3 extends over 13 amino acids. CDR1 SQVTM and CDR2 ANQGSEA come from the germline V gene. CDR3 bases read: TGCAGCGTCGCGCAAAGCTACCAAGAGACG. Translation: CSVAQSYQET. The whole CDR3 is CSVAQSYQETQYF.